This record concerns one TCR beta chain sequence. The antigen is unknown. This CDR3 contains 14 residues. CDR1 is MDHEN and CDR2 is SYDVKM in the germline V gene. Trimming at V came to 5 bases and at J to 8 bases, leaving 8 bases not matched to a gene. The authors loaded 200 ng DNA, 25,000 to 30,000 T cell genomes, into sorted-subset replicate PCRs. Clones were read by immunoSEQ multiplex PCR, and TCRdb kept only the in-frame ones, dropping some. The sample carries approximately 2,000,000 clones, 85% to 95% recorded once. This entry is derived from a study of shared clonotypes between healthy human individuals. General study results and limits: Relative to their counterparts shared across all four donors, non-shared clonotypes exhibited diminished generation probabilities. Generally, estimated richness proved larger in naive subsets than it did in memory subsets. Owing to a small donor count, the genetic and exposure-history diversity represented was limited.

The sequenced material came from naive CD4+ T cells from PBMCs. The subset was: CD45RA+ positively selected. This chain joins TRBV28 and TRBJ2-1, with 8 bases matching TRBD1. The clonotype was recovered from a man aged 18 to 30 in good health. Some clones in this sample may be carry-over from other donors' samples. Written as DNA, the CDR3 is TGTGCCAGCAGTCTACGGACAGGGAGCTATGAGCAGTTCTTC. It encodes CASSLRTGSYEQFF.